This T cell receptor (beta chain) was recorded in a study of T cells in tumors and immune-related adverse events. V lost 1 base to trimming and J lost 0 bases; unmatched junction nucleotides: 3. CDR1 is SGHRS, CDR2 YFSETQ, per germline. CDR3 length: 15 residues. TCRdb's copy holds only in-frame clones and misses some; the assay was immunoSEQ multiplex PCR. The sample yields 20,000 to 25,000 clones, over 80% seen once. V gene TRBV5-1 combines with J gene TRBJ1-1; TRBD1 aligns across 7 bases. Material: lymph node tissue, obtained from a patient treated with anti-PD-1 therapy. This receptor was obtained from a female donor with metastatic renal cell carcinoma. The CDR3 DNA is TGCGCCAGCAGCTTGTTACAGGGGATGAACACTGAAGCTTTCTTT. Translation: CASSLLQGMNTEAFF.